This TCR beta chain was sequenced for a study of beta chain features in type 1 diabetes. Study results and limitations: People with Type 1 diabetes carried modestly yet significantly shorter TCRB CDR3s in all four CD4+ subsets. It was possible that PCR favored shorter templates, equally so in patients and controls. TCRB repertoires of naive, central memory and Treg cells appeared more similar among patients than among healthy donors.

Note on this clone: The antigen is unknown.

Cells sorted by CD45RO/CCR7/CD25/CD127/CD95/CD27 comprised CD4+ naive, central memory, regulatory and stem cell-like memory cells. Isolated RNA was reverse transcribed in full, so expressed TCRB transcripts were sequenced. Assay: immunoSEQ multiplex PCR; the TCRdb copy retains only in-frame clones and omits some. The sample has around 150,000 clones; around 8.3% are singletons. The sequence was obtained from a woman younger than 35 with type 1 diabetes. Material: central memory CD4+ T cells from blood.

The DNA for the CDR3 is TGCAGCGTTGGACAGGCGGGCAATCAGCCCCAGCATTTT. It encodes CSVGQAGNQPQHF. The chain links TRBV29-1 to TRBJ1-5; D possibly corresponds to TRBD1 (6 bases). Germline CDR1 and CDR2: SQVTM and ANQGSEA. V lost 4 bases and J lost 2, with 9 bases in between. The CDR3 consists of 13 residues.